This is a list of T cell receptor beta chains from one sample in a study of T cells in Graves' hyperthyroidism and ophthalmopathy. TCRdb fed the multiplex PCR reads into MiXCR, producing one record per CDR3 protein. The sample lists roughly 500,000 distinct CDR3 sequences, 40% to 50% seen once, with about 45% in the top ten. The sequencing input was peripheral blood or thyroid tissue (not recorded which). These receptors came from an adult woman with Graves' disease, either hyperthyroidism or ophthalmopathy (not recorded which). The CDR3 runs from the conserved cysteine through the conserved F or W. The D gene is left open where the match is weak. Where a row states a size, it is once, few, many or the class of an expanded clone; other rows omit it.

D: NA
J: TRBJ2-7
size: NA
V: TRBV7-9
DNA: TGTGCCAGCAACGAAGGGACGGACTCTGGCTCCTACGAGCAGTACTTC
CDR3: CASNEGTDSGSYEQYF

D: TRBD1
J: TRBJ2-7
size: NA
V: TRBV20-1
DNA: TGCAGTGCCCCGATCAGGAGGACAGGGAACGAGCAGTACTTC
CDR3: CSAPIRRTGNEQYF

D: TRBD1
J: TRBJ1-1
size: NA
V: TRBV7-9
DNA: TGTGCCAGCAGCCAGAGGACAGGACTTTTGACTGAAGCTTTCTTT
CDR3: CASSQRTGLLTEAFF

D: TRBD2
J: TRBJ2-6
size: NA
V: TRBV25-1
DNA: TGTGCCAGCAGTGTGGCGGGAGTAAACCCCATTATGGGAGGGGCCAACGTCCTGACTTTC
CDR3: CASSVAGVNPIMGGANVLTF

D: NA
J: TRBJ2-7
size: NA
V: TRBV27
DNA: TGTGCCAGCAGTTCTAGCGCTCCCTACGAGCAGTACTTC
CDR3: CASSSSAPYEQYF

D: NA
J: TRBJ2-7
size: few
V: TRBV7-2
DNA: TGTGCCAGCAGCTTAGATTTTGAACAGCGTATAATTTCCTACGAGCAGTACTTC
CDR3: CASSLDFEQRIISYEQYF

D: TRBD1
J: TRBJ2-7
size: many
V: TRBV2
DNA: TGTGCCAGCAGCGGGGGACAGGGGTTACACGAGCAGTACTTC
CDR3: CASSGGQGLHEQYF

D: NA
J: TRBJ1-1
size: NA
V: TRBV11-2
DNA: TGTGCCAGCAGCTTAGGGCGAAGGGCGCTGAACACTGAAGCTTTCTTT
CDR3: CASSLGRRALNTEAFF

D: NA
J: TRBJ2-5
size: many
V: TRBV20-1
DNA: TGCAGTGCTACCAGGGGAGGGGGAGGAGAGACCCAGTACTTC
CDR3: CSATRGGGGETQYF

D: NA
J: TRBJ2-7
size: NA
V: TRBV2
DNA: TGTGCCAGCAAGGGGGGAGGCCTCGTCTTC
CDR3: CASKGGGLVF

D: NA
J: TRBJ1-1
size: many
V: TRBV5-1
DNA: TGCGCCAGCAGCTTCGCGCAGGGGTCCACTGAAGCTTTCTTT
CDR3: CASSFAQGSTEAFF

D: NA
J: TRBJ1-2
size: NA
V: TRBV7-9
DNA: TGTGCCAGCAATCTACAGGGCACCTATGGCTACACCTTC
CDR3: CASNLQGTYGYTF

D: TRBD2
J: TRBJ2-2
size: once
V: TRBV4-3
DNA: TGCGCCAGCAGCCAAGACGGATCTCTAGCGGGAGTGTTCGGGGAGCTGTTTTTT
CDR3: CASSQDGSLAGVFGELFF

D: NA
J: TRBJ1-5
size: NA
V: TRBV19
DNA: TGTGCCCGGAGCTCCGGCTTGGGGGGTCAGCCCCAGCATTTT
CDR3: CARSSGLGGQPQHF

D: NA
J: TRBJ2-2
size: few
V: TRBV29-1
DNA: TGCAGCGTTGGGAACGGGGAGCTGTTTTTT
CDR3: CSVGNGELFF